This record concerns one T cell receptor (beta chain) sequence. Antigen: not known. Germline V gives CDR1 SGHRS, CDR2 YFSETQ. The germline V and J ends were trimmed by 5 bases and 8 bases, with 13 bases remaining between them. CDR3 size: 13 residues. This entry is derived from a study of cytomegalovirus exposure and HLA in healthy donors. Study-wide results and limits: Most TCR sequences proved rare, with some public TCRs found in many donors. Several of the most significant clusters appeared linked to common viral pathogens, based on a later analysis. Overall, approximately 150 TCR beta chains were annotated as cytomegalovirus-associated. Earlier findings revealed that most TCR beta V segments proved productive either about 87% or about 30% of the time.

The PCR had 60 Vbeta and 13 Jbeta primers. Clones were read by immunoSEQ multiplex PCR, and TCRdb kept only the in-frame ones, dropping some. The profile shows around 90,000 clones, approximately 60% of them singletons. Sample: PBMCs. The chain has TRBV5-1 and TRBJ1-4, with D tentatively TRBD1 (6 bases). The TCR comes from a boy between 5 and 17 years old in good health and CMV-seropositive. The CDR3 DNA sequence: TGCGCCAGCAGTCTCCGACAGGCGGAAAAACTGTTTTTT. It yields the protein CASSLRQAEKLFF. The entire variable domain, with the rest obtained from reference TRBV5-1 and TRBJ1-4, is as follows: KAGVTQTPRYLIKTRGQQVTLSCSPISGHRSVSWYQQTPGQGLQFLFEYFSETQRNKGNFPGRFSGRQFSNSRSEMNVSTLELGDSALYLCASSLRQAEKLFFGSGTQLSVL.